Shown below are 32 T cell receptor beta chains from a single sample sequenced in a study of blood T cell repertoires in COVID-19. Assay: immunoSEQ multiplex PCR; the TCRdb copy retains only in-frame clones and omits some. The repertoire holds around 160,000 clones, with more than 70% as singletons. Sample: peripheral blood. These receptors all stem from a man in his 60s with active or convalescent COVID-19.

This chain joins TRBV11-3 and TRBJ2-6; 10 bases are a match to TRBD1. The V gene's germline CDR1 is SGHNT and CDR2 YENEEA. Germline trimming cut 1 base from V and 0 bases from J; bases unmatched to any gene: 3. The CDR3 length is 18 residues. As DNA, the CDR3 is TGTGCCAGCAGCTTAGGACAGGGGGCCCTCTCTGGGGCCAACGTCCTGACTTTC. Its translation: CASSLGQGALSGANVLTF.

CDR3: CASMRGQGSPLHF. In DNA form, the CDR3 reads TGTGCCAGCATGAGGGGGCAGGGGTCACCCCTCCACTTT. The rearrangement links TRBV2 to TRBJ1-6; 7 nucleotides match TRBD1. In germline, CDR1 is SNHLY, CDR2 FYNNEI. V shed 7 bases and J 10 bases; nucleotides not matched to a gene: 7. The CDR3 consists of 13 residues.

This clone was seen once. V and J are TRBV7-3 and TRBJ2-2; 8 bases agree with TRBD1. CDR3 length: 20 residues. Looked up from germline, CDR1 is SGHTA and CDR2 is FQGTGA. J lost 7 bases, V lost 0 bases, and 19 bases had no gene match. The CDR3 protein is CASSLTGPGDRIAVGGELFF. DNA of the CDR3: TGTGCCAGCAGCTTAACGGGCCCCGGGGACAGGATCGCTGTGGGCGGGGAGCTGTTTTTT.

The chain employs TRBV30 and TRBJ2-3, with 8 positions matching TRBD2. J was trimmed by 8 bases and V by 1 base; bases with no gene match: 14. The germline gives CDR1 GTSNPN, CDR2 SVGIG (reference sequence). This CDR3 contains 16 residues. The CDR3 DNA reads as TGTGCCTGGAGTGAATACCCGCCCCCTCGGGGGGGTACGCAGTATTTT. It is translated as CAWSEYPPPRGGTQYF.

The V gene is TRBV18, the J gene TRBJ1-5; TRBD1 might be the D (5 bases). The germline V and J ends were trimmed by 0 bases and 1 base, with 10 bases remaining between them. The CDR3 extends over 16 amino acids. Germline-derived CDR1 and CDR2 are KGHSH and LQKENI. As DNA, the CDR3 is TGTGCCAGCTCACCACCCGGCAGGGCAAGCAATCAGCCCCAGCATTTT. Amino acid sequence: CASSPPGRASNQPQHF.

The rearrangement links TRBV30 to TRBJ1-2; no firm D call. With 3 bases removed from V and 3 bases from J, the gap between germline ends came to 14 bases. The CDR3 extends over 14 amino acids. In germline, CDR1 is GTSNPN, CDR2 SVGIG (reference sequence). The CDR3 DNA reads TGTGCCTGGAGCCGGAGAGGGTTCGACTATGGCTACACCTTC. Its translation: CAWSRRGFDYGYTF.

The chain uses TRBV7-2 and TRBJ2-7; 12 positions agree with TRBD2. Germline CDR1 and CDR2: SGHTA and FQGNSA. V lost 5 bases and J lost 2; bases outside the gene matches: 16. This CDR3 spans 19 amino acids. The CDR3: CASSPQGRLAGDRPYEQYF. The CDR3 DNA sequence: TGTGCCAGCAGCCCGCAGGGAAGACTAGCGGGAGACCGCCCCTACGAGCAGTACTTC.

There are a few counts of this clone. This sequence joins TRBV5-1 and TRBJ2-7; 9 bases align to TRBD1. Germline V gene sequence: CDR1 SGHRS, CDR2 YFSETQ. There are 15 residues in the CDR3. J was trimmed by 4 bases and V by 4 bases; bases with no gene match: 9. CDR3 nucleotides: TGCGCCAGCAGCCCGACCGGGACAGGGTGGTACGAGCAGTACTTC. Translated, it gives CASSPTGTGWYEQYF.

This chain connects TRBV11-2 to TRBJ1-2, with no clear D. The V end was cut by 1 base, the J end by 7 bases, with 16 bases between. The CDR3 sequence is 15 residues long. Germline V gene lookup returns CDR1 SGHAT and CDR2 FQNNGV. CDR3 sequence reads: CASSLGGVGSGGYTF. CDR3 bases: TGTGCCAGCAGCTTAGGCGGCGTGGGGAGCGGTGGCTACACCTTC.

The chain employs TRBV15 and TRBJ2-1; D might be TRBD2 (6 bases). Trimming shortened V by 1 base and J by 9 bases, and 13 bases separated the two germline ends. Germline CDR1 is LNHNV and CDR2 is YYDKDF (reference sequence). This CDR3 comprises 14 residues. The CDR3 sequence: CATSRAGSLFEQFF. Written as DNA, the CDR3 is TGTGCCACCAGCAGAGCCGGGAGTCTATTTGAGCAGTTCTTC.

V usage is TRBV12-3 or TRBV12-4 and J usage is TRBJ2-5; maybe TRBD1 (6 bases). The CDR3 extends over 13 amino acids. The V gene lost 6 bases and the J gene lost 5 bases, with 13 bases spanning the gap. In DNA form, the CDR3 reads TGTGCCAGCAGCTCAACAGGGTTGGAGACCCAGTACTTC. It specifies CASSSTGLETQYF.

CDR3 sequence (DNA): TGTGCCAGCAGAAGGGACAGGAACACTGAAGCTTTCTTT. This sequence encodes CASRRDRNTEAFF. This chain joins TRBV12-3 or TRBV12-4 and TRBJ1-1; TRBD1 matches 7 bases. V trimming: 6 bases; J trimming: 1 base; junction bases outside the gene matches: 2. This CDR3 region has 13 residues.

The V call is TRBV6-4, the J call TRBJ1-6, with a weak D call TRBD1 (6 bases). Trimming removed 2 bases at V and 10 bases at J, with 9 bases between. This CDR3 comprises 13 residues. CDR1 and CDR2 (germline): MRHNA, SNTAGT. CDR3 sequence (DNA): TGTGCCAGCAGTGACGGGGGGGCCTCACCCCTCCACTTT. Protein product: CASSDGGASPLHF.

This clone was counted a few times. The V gene is TRBV3-1 (or the pseudogene TRBV3-2), the J gene TRBJ1-6; D may be TRBD1 (5 bases). This CDR3 has 15 amino acids. Trimming cost V 4 bases and J 6 bases, with 13 bases left between them. The germline CDR1 and CDR2 sequences are LGHDT and YNNKEL (reference sequence). The CDR3 DNA sequence: TGTGCCAGCAGCCGAGCAACGGGGGGTAATTCACCCCTCCACTTT. It translates to CASSRATGGNSPLHF.

V is TRBV28 and J is TRBJ1-4, with TRBD1 matching 9 bases. Germline V gene data show CDR1 as MDHEN and CDR2 as SYDVKM. This CDR3 region has 18 residues. V was clipped by 1 base and J by 8 bases; unmatched bases: 14. CDR3 sequence: CASSLSNRRQGVREKLFF. DNA of the CDR3: TGTGCCAGCAGTTTATCTAACCGCCGACAGGGGGTGAGAGAAAAACTGTTTTTT.

This sequence joins TRBV5-1 and TRBJ1-3, with 8 bases lining up with TRBD1. This CDR3 contains 16 residues. Losses at the gene ends were 2 bases for V and 1 base for J; bases not matched to a gene: 5. In germline, CDR1 is SGHRS, CDR2 YFSETQ. The CDR3 bases are TGCGCCAGCAGCTTCGGACAGGGATGGTCTGGAAACACCATATATTTT. It translates to CASSFGQGWSGNTIYF.

The genes are TRBV7-7 and TRBJ2-7; D is possibly TRBD1 (5 bases). V lost 3 bases to trimming and J lost 7 bases, with 13 bases between them. Germline V gene sequence: CDR1 SSHAT, CDR2 FNYEAQ (reference sequence). The length of the CDR3 is 13 residues. This chain's CDR3 is CASSLTRVGEQYF. The CDR3 coding sequence is TGTGCCAGCAGCTTGACCAGGGTGGGAGAGCAGTACTTC.

V and J are TRBV18 and TRBJ2-5, with D possibly matching TRBD2 (5 bases). This CDR3 region has 14 residues. The V and J ends lost 3 bases and 1 base respectively, with 9 bases between them. Germline V CDR1 and CDR2: KGHSH, LQKENI. CDR3 in amino acids: CASSPSGFQETQYF. The CDR3 DNA reads TGTGCCAGCTCACCTTCGGGATTCCAAGAGACCCAGTACTTC.

V is TRBV3-1 (or the pseudogene TRBV3-2) and J is TRBJ2-1; TRBD2 is a possible D gene (6 bases). There are 15 residues in the CDR3. Germline V gene sequence: CDR1 LGHDT, CDR2 YNNKEL (reference sequence). V lost 0 bases, J lost 7 bases, and 13 bases lay in between. DNA for the CDR3: TGTGCCAGCAGCCAAGAGAAGACGGGAGTTAATGAGCAGTTCTTC. It translates to CASSQEKTGVNEQFF.

The chain has TRBV9 and TRBJ2-6; TRBD1 matches at 9 bases. The germline V gene has CDR1 SGDLS and CDR2 YYNGEE. The junction had 4 bases not matched to a gene; V was cut back by 3 bases and J by 0 bases. This CDR3 region has 17 residues. CDR3 nucleotide sequence: TGTGCCAGCAGCGGGACAGGGGTTCCCTCTGGGGCCAACGTCCTGACTTTC. Protein: CASSGTGVPSGANVLTF.

V gene TRBV5-1 combines with J gene TRBJ2-1; 9 bases match TRBD2. V shed 4 bases, J shed 5 bases, and the junction held 10 bases outside the gene matches. Germline lookup yields CDR1 SGHRS and CDR2 YFSETQ. The CDR3 has 16 amino acids. CDR3 residues: CASSDSPSGTHNEQFF. The CDR3 nucleotides read TGCGCCAGCAGCGACAGTCCTAGCGGGACTCACAATGAGCAGTTCTTC.

The chain uses TRBV6-1 and TRBJ2-6, with 7 bases aligning to TRBD1. The V segment lost 3 bases and the J segment 0 bases; nucleotides outside the gene matches: 8. The CDR3 is made up of 18 amino acids. Germline-derived CDR1 and CDR2 are MNHNS and SASEGT. The CDR3 region is CASSDRDRASSGANVLTF. In nucleotides, the CDR3 is TGTGCCAGCAGTGATAGAGACAGGGCCTCCTCTGGGGCCAACGTCCTGACTTTC.

The chain is built from TRBV20-1 and TRBJ2-3; no firm D call. Trimming removed 3 bases at V and 5 bases at J, with 3 bases between. The CDR3 runs 10 residues. Germline CDR1 and CDR2: DFQATT and SNEGSKA (reference sequence). The CDR3 loop reads CSASRDTQYF. The CDR3 DNA reads as TGCAGTGCTAGTCGAGATACGCAGTATTTT.

The chain couples TRBV7-8 to TRBJ1-3; 8 bases agree with TRBD1. Germline loops: CDR1 SGHVS, CDR2 FQNEAQ. This CDR3 spans 14 amino acids. V lost 7 bases, J lost 2 bases, and 4 bases stayed unmatched. The DNA of the CDR3 is TGTGCCAGCACCCCGACAGGGGCTGGAAACACCATATATTTT. Translation gives CASTPTGAGNTIYF. Supplemented by reference TRBV7-8 and TRBJ1-3, the full variable domain reads GAGVSQSPRYKVAKRGQDVALRCDPISGHVSLFWYQQALGQGPEFLTYFQNEAQLDKSGLPSDRFFAERPEGSVSTLKIQRTQQEDSAVYLCASTPTGAGNTIYFGEGSWLTVV.

The rearrangement joins TRBV6-5 to TRBJ2-5, with D perhaps matching TRBD1 (6 bases). The ends were cut back, 4 bases at V and 5 bases at J, with 11 bases in the middle. The CDR3 is 13 residues long. Germline V CDR1 and CDR2: MNHEY, SVGAGI. The CDR3 region has the DNA TGTGCCAGCAGTTCAGGGGAAGAGGAGACCCAGTACTTC. As protein: CASSSGEEETQYF.

The chain joins TRBV6-2 or TRBV6-3 to TRBJ2-7; TRBD2 matches 9 bases. The CDR3 runs to 13 residues. Losses at the gene ends were 6 bases for V and 8 bases for J; bases not matched to a gene: 8. Looked up from germline, CDR1 is MNHEY and CDR2 is SVGEGT. Written as DNA, the CDR3 is TGTGCCAGCAGCGTAGTAGCGGGAGTTAAGCAGTACTTC. Its translation: CASSVVAGVKQYF.

This clone has a handful of counts. The V call is TRBV10-3, the J call TRBJ1-1, with D unclear. V gave up 6 bases and J gave up 3 bases, with 8 bases separating them. CDR1 is ENHRY and CDR2 is SYGVKD in the germline V gene. This CDR3 has 12 residues. Here the CDR3 reads CAISREDTEAFF. The CDR3, as DNA: TGTGCCATCAGCCGAGAGGACACTGAAGCTTTCTTT.

The J gene is TRBJ1-2, the V gene TRBV27; D is unresolved. The CDR3 is made up of 14 amino acids. CDR1 and CDR2 from the germline V gene are MNHEY and SMNVEV (reference sequence). V gave up 0 bases and J gave up 7 bases, with 12 bases separating them. The CDR3 spells CASSLSAGIGGYTF. The CDR3 DNA reads TGTGCCAGCAGTTTATCGGCGGGTATAGGTGGCTACACCTTC.

This chain links TRBV5-4 with TRBJ2-5; D not certain. Trimming took 0 bases from V and 2 from J, leaving 5 bases between them. Germline CDR1 SGHNT, CDR2 YYREEE (reference sequence). The CDR3 length is 13 residues. CDR3 DNA sequence: TGTGCCAGCAGCTTGGGCAGACAAGAGACCCAGTACTTC. Amino acid sequence: CASSLGRQETQYF. The variable domain in full, with the rest retrieved from reference TRBV5-4 and TRBJ2-5, is ETGVTQSPTHLIKTRGQQVTLRCSSQSGHNTVSWYQQALGQGPQFIFQYYREEENGRGNFPPRFSGLQFPNYSSELNVNALELDDSALYLCASSLGRQETQYFGPGTRLLVL.

The rearrangement uses TRBV15 and TRBJ2-7; tentative D call: TRBD1 (5 bases). Trimming took off 0 bases at V and 7 bases at J, with 16 bases between the two ends. CDR3 length: 15 residues. Germline V gene sequence: CDR1 LNHNV, CDR2 YYDKDF (reference sequence). The CDR3 here is CATSREGAGLGEQYF. The CDR3, as DNA: TGTGCCACCAGCAGAGAAGGGGCAGGGCTGGGGGAGCAGTACTTC.

The V call is TRBV4-1, the J call TRBJ2-2; 7 bases match TRBD2. The CDR3 runs 16 residues. Germline trimming cut 4 bases from V and 1 base from J; bases unmatched to any gene: 6. Germline CDR1 MGHRA, CDR2 YSYEKL. CDR3 amino acids: CASSPRASGNTGELFF. In DNA, the CDR3 is TGCGCCAGCAGCCCCCGGGCTAGCGGGAACACCGGGGAGCTGTTTTTT.

This clone has only one observation. V gene TRBV6-2 or TRBV6-3 combines with J gene TRBJ1-2; D gene unclear. The CDR3 is made up of 14 amino acids. The germline V and J ends were trimmed by 3 bases and 8 bases, with 16 bases remaining between them. Germline CDR1 MNHEY, CDR2 SVGEGT. CDR3 coding DNA: TGTGCCAGCAGTTATCCCGAAGCGGCACGGGGCTACACCTTC. Residues: CASSYPEAARGYTF.